This record covers a single T cell receptor beta chain. Its target is unknown. The PCR was carried out with 60 Vbeta primers and 13 Jbeta primers. Clones were sequenced by immunoSEQ multiplex PCR, and TCRdb holds only the in-frame ones, with some missing. The table has some 190,000 clones, around 82% seen once; the top ten hold 2% to 3%. This record belongs to a study of cytomegalovirus exposure and HLA in healthy donors. General study points: One cluster of highly shared sequence variants probably arose as a sequencing artifact. The classifier, whose performance was assessed in both the original and validation cohorts, reportedly diagnosed cytomegalovirus status with high specificity and sensitivity.

Germline CDR1 and CDR2: MGHDK and SYGVNS. The trim removed 5 bases at V and 3 bases at J, leaving 7 bases unmatched. CDR3 length: 15 amino acids. This TCR was sampled from a woman aged 25 to 45 in good health and CMV-seropositive. The specimen sequenced was PBMCs. V and J are TRBV25-1 and TRBJ1-1, with 9 bases lining up with TRBD1. The CDR3 spells CASSPGTGTHTEAFF. The CDR3, as DNA: TGTGCCAGCAGTCCCGGGACAGGGACACACACTGAAGCTTTCTTT. The full variable domain, rest sourced from reference TRBV25-1 and TRBJ1-1, is EADIYQTPRYLVIGTGKKITLECSQTMGHDKMYWYQQDPGMELHLIHYSYGVNSTEKGDLSSESTVSRIRTEHFPLTLESARPSHTSQYLCASSPGTGTHTEAFFGQGTRLTVV.